Given below is one T cell receptor (beta chain) in context. Its antigen is as yet unknown. This sample was taken from a study of T cell responses to AZD1222 COVID-19 vaccine. Study-level points and caveats: Following two doses of AZD1222, Spike-specific TCR breadth and depth rose.

Repertoires were generated with immunoSEQ multiplex PCR, while TCRdb's copy carries only in-frame clones and drops some. The sample lists some 200,000 clones, roughly 91% seen once, with over 0.85% in the top ten. The CDR3 extends over 14 amino acids. CDR1 is SGHRS and CDR2 is YFSETQ in the germline V gene. Deletions cut 1 base from V and 0 bases from J, with 7 bases between. This clonotype was obtained from an adult in good health. This chain links TRBV5-1 with TRBJ1-1; D is uncertain. The sample in question was peripheral blood, obtained on day 0 of AZD1222 vaccination. Here the CDR3 reads CASSLRDLNTEAFF. In DNA form, the CDR3 reads TGCGCCAGCAGCTTGCGGGATTTGAACACTGAAGCTTTCTTT.